The present entry profiles one TCR beta chain with its context. The source of the sample is a study of T cell changes during pregnancy in multiple sclerosis. Sequencing was performed with immunoSEQ multiplex PCR; in TCRdb, only in-frame clones are kept and a portion is missing. Of over 30,000 clones in the sample, roughly nine tenths were seen once. V was pared by 4 bases and J by 3 bases, with 13 bases between. The CDR3 has 14 amino acids. CDR1 is SGHDT and CDR2 is YYEEEE in the germline V gene. The V gene is TRBV5-6, the J gene TRBJ1-2; D is possibly TRBD1 (6 bases). This sequence originates from a female donor in good health, enrolled as a control in a pregnancy study. Specimen: CD4+ T cells from peripheral blood mononuclear cells, collected in the third trimester of pregnancy. CDR3 amino acids: CASSPTGGDYGYTF. As DNA, the CDR3 is TGTGCCAGCAGCCCGACAGGTGGGGACTATGGCTACACCTTC.